The 23 T cell receptor beta chains in this list originate from one sample, sequenced in a study of blood T cells in healthy people across ages. A second PCR, run for about 7 to 11 cycles, used a sample-barcoded 5' primer plus a J-beta primer mix. TCRdb itself ran the 5' RACE reads through MiXCR, one entry per CDR3 protein. The sample lists some 800,000 distinct CDR3 sequences, approximately 48% occurring once. Material: blood. Receptor source: a man aged 55 to 69 in good health.

The rearrangement links TRBV6-2 or TRBV6-3 to TRBJ2-5; no definite D call. V was cut by 4 bases and J by 7 bases, with 19 bases left in between. Germline CDR1 and CDR2: MNHEY and SVGEGT. The CDR3 has 15 residues. CDR3 nucleotides: TGTGCCAGCAGTTCAAGGACCGCCCTAAGGTGGACCCAGTACTTC. Amino acids: CASSSRTALRWTQYF.

Ten or more counts support this clonotype. The chain joins TRBV15 to TRBJ2-6, with no clear D. The CDR3 contains 15 residues. Between the trimmed V and J ends, which lost 0 bases and 2 bases, there was a span of 5 bases. Germline V gene lookup returns CDR1 LNHNV and CDR2 YYDKDF (reference sequence). DNA of the CDR3: TGTGCCACCAGCAGAGAGGCAGCTGGGGCCAACGTCCTGACTTTC. It codes for CATSREAAGANVLTF. Full variable domain (outside the CDR3, taken from reference TRBV15 and TRBJ2-6): DAMVIQNPRYQVTQFGKPVTLSCSQTLNHNVMYWYQQKSSQAPKLLFHYYDKDFNNEADTPDNFQSRRPNTSFCFLDIRSPGLGDTAMYLCATSREAAGANVLTFGAGSRLTVL.

This clonotype was seen a few times. The chain joins TRBV20-1 to TRBJ2-1, with D possibly being TRBD1 or TRBD2 (5 bases each). The CDR3 covers 15 residues. Germline V gene data show CDR1 as DFQATT and CDR2 as SNEGSKA (reference sequence). Trimming cost V 7 bases and J 4 bases, with 20 bases left between them. For the CDR3, the DNA is TGCAGTGTCATCGATGTCCGGGGCCCGTACAATGAGCAGTTCTTC. It codes for CSVIDVRGPYNEQFF.

V usage is TRBV4-3 and J usage is TRBJ2-7; no reliable D call. The ends were cut back, 4 bases at V and 0 bases at J, with 13 bases in the middle. The germline V gene has CDR1 LGHNA and CDR2 YSLEER. The CDR3 runs 15 residues. CDR3 in DNA: TGCGCCAGCAGCCCAGACATGAGCGTCTCCTACGAGCAGTACTTC. Amino acid sequence: CASSPDMSVSYEQYF.

The chain recombines TRBV5-6 with TRBJ1-5; a weak D match, TRBD1 (5 bases). Trimming cost V 4 bases and J 0 bases, with 11 bases left between them. This CDR3 spans 15 amino acids. Germline V lookup: CDR1 SGHDT, CDR2 YYEEEE. CDR3 residues: CASSGSGYSNQPQHF. DNA for the CDR3: TGTGCCAGCAGCGGGTCAGGGTATAGCAATCAGCCCCAGCATTTT. The complete variable domain, with remaining parts taken from reference TRBV5-6 and TRBJ1-5, reads DAGVTQSPTHLIKTRGQQVTLRCSPKSGHDTVSWYQQALGQGPQFIFQYYEEEERQRGNFPDRFSGHQFPNYSSELNVNALLLGDSALYLCASSGSGYSNQPQHFGDGTRLSIL.

The chain joins TRBV29-1 to TRBJ1-1, with 10 bases matching TRBD1. V lost 4 bases and J lost 5; bases outside the gene matches: 7. The CDR3 is 14 amino acids. The germline CDR1 and CDR2 sequences are SQVTM and ANQGSEA. CDR3 nucleotide sequence: TGCAGCGTTGTGCGGGACAGGGGATCGACTGAAGCTTTCTTT. Residues: CSVVRDRGSTEAFF.

This clonotype was counted between two and nine times. This chain joins TRBV20-1 and TRBJ1-5; D may be TRBD1 (6 bases). Trimming removed 6 bases at V and 6 bases at J, with 15 bases between. The CDR3 has 13 residues. Germline CDR1 is DFQATT and CDR2 is SNEGSKA (reference sequence). CDR3 sequence reads: CSAGRGNGQPQHF. The CDR3 DNA follows: TGCAGTGCCGGCAGGGGAAATGGTCAGCCCCAGCATTTT.

This chain connects TRBV6-1 to TRBJ2-6, with 11 nucleotides matching TRBD1. The CDR3 extends over 17 amino acids. J gave up 4 bases and V 6 bases, and 8 bases lay outside the gene matches. Germline V gene sequence: CDR1 MNHNS, CDR2 SASEGT. The CDR3 sequence: CASRDRGRVAGANVLTF. The CDR3 coding sequence is TGTGCCAGCAGGGACAGGGGGCGCGTAGCCGGGGCCAACGTCCTGACTTTC.

This clonotype was seen more than once but under ten times. J is TRBJ2-5 and V is TRBV20-1, with 10 bases fitting TRBD1. The end of the DNA fits TRBJ2-7 better, so the J call may be wrong. Germline V gene data show CDR1 as DFQATT and CDR2 as SNEGSKA (reference sequence). CDR3 length: 15 residues. The CDR3 DNA follows: TGCAGTGCTAGAGGATCGGGGACAGGGGCACCCGAGCAGTACTTC. Its protein product is CSARGSGTGAPEQYF.

The chain has TRBV5-1 and TRBJ1-6; D gene uncertain. Germline V CDR1 and CDR2: SGHRS, YFSETQ. V was cut by 7 bases and J by 10 bases, with 18 bases left in between. The CDR3 extends over 14 amino acids. Written as DNA, the CDR3 is TGCGCCAGCTGTGTGGACGGGGAGGGCTCACCCCTCCACTTT. As protein: CASCVDGEGSPLHF.

Comment on this clonotype: Mismatch with germline at one junction end may stem from a read error. The V and J genes are TRBV7-2 and TRBJ2-1; the D call may be TRBD1 or TRBD2 (5 bases each). Germline V gene sequence: CDR1 SGHTA, CDR2 FQGNSA. CDR3 length: 15 amino acids. The CDR3 nucleotides read TGTGCCAGCAGCCTAGACCTTCCGGGGCACAATGGGCAGTTCTTC. Its translation is CASSLDLPGHNGQFF.

The chain links TRBV27 to TRBJ2-7, with D maybe TRBD1 (5 bases). Trimming removed 6 bases at V and 2 bases at J, with 20 bases between. CDR3 size: 16 residues. The germline CDR1 and CDR2 sequences are MNHEY and SMNVEV (reference sequence). CDR3 protein: CASREIPVQGPYEQYF. CDR3 DNA: TGTGCCAGCAGAGAAATACCGGTTCAGGGCCCCTACGAGCAGTACTTC.

V gene TRBV20-1 combines with J gene TRBJ2-5; D not certain. V lost 2 bases and J lost 4, with 8 bases in between. Germline-derived CDR1 and CDR2 are DFQATT and SNEGSKA (reference sequence). The CDR3 totals 12 residues. CDR3 in amino acids: CSARMLGETQYF. In nucleotides, the CDR3 is TGCAGTGCTAGAATGTTAGGAGAGACCCAGTACTTC.

As to this clonotype: At one end, the junction sequence differs from germline, possibly due to a read error. The rearrangement uses TRBV27 and TRBJ1-6; D unclear. The CDR3 is 16 amino acids. Per germline, CDR1 MNHEY and CDR2 SMNVEV (reference sequence). The chain's CDR3 is CTSSLSRSSYNSPLHF. CDR3 DNA: TGTACCAGCAGTTTAAGCCGAAGCTCCTATAATTCACCCCTCCACTTT.

The V and J genes are TRBV12-3 or TRBV12-4 and TRBJ1-5; D is possibly TRBD1 (5 bases). The V gene lost 6 bases and the J gene lost 4 bases, with 10 bases spanning the gap. The CDR3 has 13 amino acids. The DNA for the CDR3 is TGTGCCAGCAGAAATAGACAGAATCAGCCCCAGCATTTT. Its protein product is CASRNRQNQPQHF.

Comments on this clonotype: With a much larger clone just one base away, this may be a read error. The rearrangement uses TRBV27 and TRBJ1-6; D is perhaps TRBD1 (5 bases). CDR1 and CDR2 (germline): MNHEY, SMNVEV (reference sequence). The V gene lost 8 bases and the J gene lost 7 bases, with 15 bases spanning the gap. The CDR3 is 14 amino acids. This CDR3 reads CASGPRGGNSPLHF. CDR3 nucleotides: TGTGCCAGCGGTCCCCGCGGGGGGAATTCACCCCTCCACTTT.

This sequence joins TRBV7-9 and TRBJ1-2, with TRBD1 identical over 7 bases. Germline-derived CDR1 and CDR2 are SEHNR and FQNEAQ (reference sequence). The CDR3 is made up of 14 amino acids. The CDR3 DNA reads as TGTGCATCCCCAGGGGGGCCAAGAGACTATGGCTACACCTTC. Encoded protein: CASPGGPRDYGYTF.

This clonotype was observed a single time. The chain links TRBV13 to TRBJ2-7; maybe TRBD1 (5 bases). Germline-derived CDR1 and CDR2 are PRHDT and FYEKMQ (reference sequence). The CDR3 runs to 15 residues. Trimming stripped 2 bases from V and 12 bases from J, with 23 bases between. The CDR3 DNA follows: TGTGCCAGCAGCTTATGGCAGGGAAAAGTAGAGACCCGGTACTTC. Protein product: CASSLWQGKVETRYF.

For this clonotype: One junction end does not reproduce the germline sequence, and a read error may be involved. The chain is built from TRBV29-1 and TRBJ1-2; unclear D gene. The CDR3 covers 11 residues. Per the germline V gene, CDR1 is SQVTM and CDR2 is ANQGSEA. The CDR3 loop reads CSVGGNYGFTF. CDR3 in DNA: TGCAGCGTTGGAGGGAACTATGGCTTCACCTTC.

This clonotype was observed many times. The gene calls are TRBV4-1 and TRBJ2-7; D unclear. Germline CDR1 and CDR2: MGHRA and YSYEKL. Trimming stripped 6 bases from V and 1 base from J, with 13 bases between. The CDR3 sequence is 14 residues long. CDR3 loop: CASRPGPLSYEQYF. CDR3 DNA sequence: TGCGCCAGCAGACCCGGGCCACTATCCTACGAGCAGTACTTC.

The chain joins TRBV6-5 to TRBJ1-6; D perhaps matches TRBD1 (6 bases). This CDR3 comprises 14 residues. Trimming pared 7 bases from V and 5 bases from J, leaving 12 bases between. Per germline, CDR1 MNHEY and CDR2 SVGAGI. The CDR3 region is CASKGTSNNSPLHF. In DNA form, the CDR3 reads TGTGCCAGCAAAGGGACATCGAATAATTCACCCCTCCACTTT.

The V call is TRBV12-3 or TRBV12-4, the J call TRBJ2-5, with TRBD2 matching 10 bases. The V and J ends lost 2 bases and 2 bases, in that order; junction bases with no gene match: 5. The CDR3 runs 16 residues. The CDR3 coding sequence is TGTGCCAGCAGTTTATTCGCAGCGGGAGGGCAAGAGACCCAGTACTTC. Protein sequence: CASSLFAAGGQETQYF.

The gene calls are TRBV20-1 and TRBJ2-2; 9 nucleotides align to TRBD2. Per the germline V gene, CDR1 is DFQATT and CDR2 is SNEGSKA (reference sequence). V gave up 5 bases and J gave up 5 bases; unmatched junction bases: 18. The CDR3 is 18 amino acids. CDR3 DNA: TGCAGTGCTGATCGATTGCGGGGGGGCGAATCAAAGACCGGGGAGCTGTTTTTT. Amino acids: CSADRLRGGESKTGELFF.